Following are 17 T cell receptor beta chains from one sample sequenced in a study of patients and donors after allogeneic stem cell transplantation (dated by TCRdb to 2018 to 2020). The library was produced with RT-PCR. Sequenced on a NextSeq 550. The public reads were reprocessed in TCRdb via fastp at Q25 and MiXCR, keeping in-frame beta chains. Every entry covers one CDR3 protein and lists the most common genes and DNA from its rows. The table for this sample lists about 150,000 distinct CDR3 sequences; 24% of them were counted only once. Roughly 27% of the sample rests with the top ten. The sample taken for sequencing was blood, either unsorted or a sorted T cell fraction (not recorded which). The receptors derive from a human donor who was either an allogeneic HSCT recipient or a stem cell or donor lymphocyte infusion donor (not recorded which). It is not recorded whose cells these are; they may come from a transplant donor.

CDR3 region: CSARATEQYF. DNA of the CDR3: TGCAGTGCTAGAGCGACGGAGCAGTACTTC. This rearrangement joins TRBV20-1 to TRBJ2-7; D remains ambiguous. V lost 1 base, J lost 7 bases, and 5 bases lay in between. Germline-derived CDR1 and CDR2 are DFQATT and SNEGSKA (reference sequence). The CDR3 has 10 residues.

The chain joins TRBV12-5 to TRBJ2-1; the D gene is possibly TRBD2 (6 bases). Germline V gives CDR1 LGHNT, CDR2 FRNRAP. This CDR3 spans 18 amino acids. Trimming removed 2 bases at V and 0 bases at J, with 17 bases between. The CDR3 sequence: CASGLNPLWGDSYNEQFF. For the CDR3, the DNA is TGTGCTAGTGGTTTGAACCCCCTATGGGGGGACTCCTACAATGAGCAGTTCTTC.

This clonotype was seen a handful of times. This chain joins TRBV6-5 and TRBJ1-4; weak D call: TRBD1 (6 bases). V lost 6 bases, J lost 6 bases, and 26 bases lay in between. The CDR3 loop spans 18 amino acids. Germline lookup yields CDR1 MNHEY and CDR2 SVGAGI. CDR3 region: CASSPVGQNHRLDEKLFF. Written as DNA, the CDR3 is TGTGCCAGCAGCCCCGTAGGACAGAACCATAGATTAGATGAAAAACTGTTTTTT.

V and J are TRBV5-6 and TRBJ2-7, with no clear D. Trimming took 3 bases from V and 4 from J, leaving 8 bases between them. The V gene's germline CDR1 is SGHDT and CDR2 YYEEEE. The CDR3 is 12 amino acids. Here the CDR3 reads CASSSNYYEQYF. The CDR3 coding sequence is TGTGCCAGCAGCTCGAATTATTACGAGCAGTACTTC.

The genes are TRBV5-5 and TRBJ2-7; D is perhaps TRBD1 (6 bases). V dropped 6 bases and J dropped 3 bases, with 22 bases sitting between them. The CDR3 is 16 amino acids. The germline V gene encodes CDR1 SGHKS and CDR2 YYEKEE (reference sequence). The CDR3 DNA reads as TGTGCCAGCAACTCAGAGAGAGGGGGTCCCCTCTACGAGCAGTACTTC. Translated, it gives CASNSERGGPLYEQYF.

The rearrangement links TRBV5-1 to TRBJ2-3, with 11 nucleotides matching TRBD2. Per the germline V gene, CDR1 is SGHRS and CDR2 is YFSETQ. V gave up 4 bases and J gave up 5 bases; unmatched junction bases: 9. CDR3 length: 16 amino acids. The CDR3: CASSPIAGGQEDTQYF. The CDR3 DNA reads as TGCGCCAGCAGCCCCATAGCGGGGGGGCAAGAAGATACGCAGTATTTT.

This chain connects TRBV28 to TRBJ1-4; D not certain. This CDR3 spans 15 amino acids. CDR1 is MDHEN and CDR2 is SYDVKM in the germline V gene. The V end was cut by 4 bases, the J end by 0 bases, with 9 bases between. CDR3 region: CASSSQSATNEKLFF. The CDR3 nucleotides read TGTGCCAGCAGTTCTCAGAGCGCAACTAATGAAAAACTGTTTTTT. Complete variable domain (other parts from reference TRBV28 and TRBJ1-4): DVKVTQSSRYLVKRTGEKVFLECVQDMDHENMFWYRQDPGLGLRLIYFSYDVKMKEKGDIPEGYSVSREKKERFSLILESASTNQTSMYLCASSSQSATNEKLFFGSGTQLSVL.

This clonotype showed up just a few times. The CDR3 DNA reads TGTGCCAGCACCCTGCTAGCGGGCGGGGAGCTGTTTTTT. Protein product: CASTLLAGGELFF. The chain links TRBV12-3 or TRBV12-4 to TRBJ2-2; TRBD2 matches at 8 bases. The J segment lost 7 bases and the V segment lost 7 bases, leaving 5 bases of the junction unmatched. The CDR3 has 13 residues.

This clonotype has only a few counts. This chain joins TRBV5-1 and TRBJ2-3; no clear D gene. Per the germline V gene, CDR1 is SGHRS and CDR2 is YFSETQ. V lost 1 base and J 9 bases, leaving 24 bases between the germline ends. This CDR3 is 17 amino acids long. CDR3 in DNA: TGCGCCAGCAGCTTGTTACCCGACTTACCCACATACCGAACGCAGTATTTT. This sequence encodes CASSLLPDLPTYRTQYF.

This clonotype appeared a few times. The V gene is TRBV6-2 or TRBV6-3, the J gene TRBJ2-7, with D perhaps assigned TRBD1 or TRBD2 (5 bases each). V lost 11 bases to trimming and J lost 0 bases, with 17 bases between them. CDR1 MNHEY and CDR2 SVGEGT come from the germline V gene. There are 14 residues in the CDR3. This CDR3 is CAQPEGESSYEQYF. As DNA, the CDR3 is TGTGCCCAGCCTGAAGGGGAGAGCTCCTACGAGCAGTACTTC.

Only a few counts were recorded for this clonotype. The J gene is TRBJ2-5, the V gene TRBV29-1; weak D call: TRBD2 (5 bases). Between the trimmed V and J ends, which lost 6 bases and 5 bases, there was a span of 16 bases. Germline CDR1 is SQVTM and CDR2 is ANQGSEA. The CDR3 runs 13 residues. The chain's CDR3 is CSVLDYPRETQYF. The CDR3 DNA reads as TGCAGCGTATTAGACTATCCCCGGGAGACCCAGTACTTC. The whole variable domain, remainder taken from reference TRBV29-1 and TRBJ2-5, is SAVISQKPSRDICQRGTSLTIQCQVDSQVTMMFWYRQQPGQSLTLIATANQGSEATYESGFVIDKFPISRPNLTFSTLTVSNMSPEDSSIYLCSVLDYPRETQYFGPGTRLLVL.

The chain links TRBV5-1 to TRBJ1-3; no clear D gene. V lost 4 bases, J lost 0 bases, and 8 bases lay in between. Germline-derived CDR1 and CDR2 are SGHRS and YFSETQ. The length of the CDR3 is 14 residues. The CDR3: CASSIDISGNTIYF. The CDR3, as DNA: TGCGCCAGCAGCATCGACATCTCTGGAAACACCATATATTTT.

The V call is TRBV25-1, the J call TRBJ1-1; possible D gene TRBD1, 5 bases. V gave up 0 bases and J gave up 0 bases, with 11 bases separating them. The CDR3 has 16 residues. The V gene's germline CDR1 is MGHDK and CDR2 SYGVNS. CDR3 sequence: CASSEYAGGMNTEAFF. DNA for the CDR3: TGTGCCAGCAGTGAATATGCCGGGGGAATGAACACTGAAGCTTTCTTT.

This clonotype has just a few counts. V usage is TRBV12-3 or TRBV12-4 and J usage is TRBJ2-7; D call uncertain. The CDR3 contains 14 residues. V lost 6 bases and J lost 0, with 12 bases in between. The CDR3 is CASSRHMYSYEQYF. CDR3 nucleotides: TGTGCCAGCAGCCGTCACATGTACTCCTACGAGCAGTACTTC.

This clonotype was observed a few times. In DNA form, the CDR3 reads TGTGCCAGCAGGCCGGGGACAGATAATGAGCAGTTCTTC. Translated, it gives CASRPGTDNEQFF. The chain has TRBV12-3 or TRBV12-4 and TRBJ2-1; 7 bases agree with TRBD1. This CDR3 is 13 amino acids long. With V trimmed by 6 bases and J by 7 bases, 6 bases remained unmatched.

The J gene is TRBJ1-4, the V gene TRBV18, with unresolved D. The CDR3 spans 14 residues. Germline loops: CDR1 KGHSH, CDR2 LQKENI. The ends were cut back, 2 bases at V and 8 bases at J, with 12 bases in the middle. CDR3 nucleotide sequence: TGTGCCAGCTCACCAAGCGCAGCTGAGGAAAAACTGTTTTTT. This translates into CASSPSAAEEKLFF.

This clonotype was found a few times. This sequence joins TRBV5-1 and TRBJ1-2, with TRBD1 identical over 7 bases. In germline, CDR1 is SGHRS, CDR2 YFSETQ. The J segment lost 0 bases and the V segment lost 3 bases, leaving 5 bases of the junction unmatched. This CDR3 is built from 15 residues. CDR3: CASSWDRETNYGYTF. CDR3 nucleotides: TGCGCCAGCAGCTGGGACAGAGAAACTAACTATGGCTACACCTTC.